The source of this T cell receptor beta chain is a study of cytomegalovirus exposure and HLA in healthy donors. J lost 11 bases, V lost 1 base, and 6 bases had no gene match. CDR1 is SGHTA and CDR2 is FQGNSA in the germline V gene. The CDR3 totals 13 residues. The study's findings and limits: Later genetic work tied a missense DCLRE1C variant to beta-chain V and J trimming. Prior analysis indicated that the majority of TCR beta V segments exhibited productivity approximately 90% or approximately 30% of the time. Common viral pathogens (according to a later analysis) appeared linked to several of the most significant clusters. A highly shared variant cluster was judged a likely technical artifact.

A multiplex PCR was run with 60 Vbeta primers and 13 Jbeta primers. Profiled with immunoSEQ multiplex PCR; TCRdb holds only in-frame clones, not every one. The data contain approximately 130,000 clones, 75% to 85% of them singletons. This clone was counted once. As yet, its antigen is unknown. This receptor was obtained from a woman aged 45-65 years in good health and CMV-seropositive. Sequencing was done on a sample of PBMCs. This rearrangement joins TRBV7-2 to TRBJ1-1; 8 bases match TRBD1. The CDR3 is CASSLVNRGKAFF. The CDR3 region has the DNA TGTGCCAGCAGCTTAGTTAACAGGGGGAAGGCTTTCTTT.